This T cell receptor beta chain was sequenced during a study of CD8 T cells in ankylosing spondylitis. For this clonotype: Its antigen remains unidentified.

Making the TCR beta libraries involved quantitative 5'-RACE with molecular barcodes. MiXCR was run by TCRdb on the 5' RACE reads, yielding one entry per CDR3 protein. The sample lists 700,000 to 1,000,000 distinct CDR3 sequences, approximately 12% seen once, with about 0.49% in the top ten. Study-level results: Within ankylosing spondylitis blood, a TCR beta motif made up of roughly eight highly homologous variants appeared to be characteristic.

Germline V gives CDR1 MDHEN, CDR2 SYDVKM. CDR3 length: 15 amino acids. The V end lost 7 bases, the J end lost 0 bases, and 10 bases lay between the germline ends. The chain links TRBV28 to TRBJ2-6, with no clear D. The source material was blood, either unsorted or a sorted T cell fraction (not recorded which). This receptor was obtained from a male donor with ankylosing spondylitis. The CDR3 is CASNSHSSGANVLTF. The DNA of the CDR3 is TGTGCCAGCAACTCGCACAGCTCTGGGGCCAACGTCCTGACTTTC.